This T cell receptor beta chain was sequenced in a study of CD8+ T cells in alopecia areata. CDR3 length: 14 residues. V lost 0 bases to trimming and J lost 3 bases, with 9 bases between them. The germline CDR1 and CDR2 sequences are MNHEY and SVGAGI. Sequencing templates came from extracted RNA that was reverse transcribed into cDNA. Clones were sequenced by immunoSEQ multiplex PCR, and TCRdb holds only the in-frame ones, with some missing. In the table there are 100,000 to 140,000 clones, over 80% of which are singletons. Specified treatment: oral pan-JAK inhibitor, 5-10 mg twice daily. The chain carries TRBV6-5 and TRBJ2-7, with TRBD2 as a possible D gene (6 bases). This clonotype was obtained from a human donor with alopecia areata. The source material was CD8+ T cells sorted from blood, sampled at week 24, from a patient treated with tofacitinib. The CDR3 region is CASSYSGGSYEQYF. CDR3 DNA: TGTGCCAGCAGTTACTCCGGGGGTAGCTACGAGCAGTACTTC.